This TCR beta chain stems from a study of identical twins. The germline V and J ends were trimmed by 6 bases and 2 bases, with 14 bases remaining between them. The CDR3 is 14 residues long. CDR1 and CDR2 (germline): ENHRY, SYGVKD. This clonotype has just a few counts. What it recognizes is unknown. Template switching created a universal primer site, and the cDNA included unique molecular identifiers. TCRdb called the 5' RACE reads again in MiXCR, with one record for every CDR3 protein. There are approximately 490,000 distinct CDR3 sequences in the sample; 20% to 25% occur only once, and approximately 0.52% lies in the top ten. Broader study findings: For cord blood, abundant beta clonotypes had fewer insertions, unlike memory repertoires, which showed none. Analyses based on zero insertions could be partly confounded by invariant MAIT and iNKT cells.

These data also featured in a second study, about yellow fever vaccine responses in identical twins.

This sequence was found in a woman aged 18-29 years in good health. The chain is built from TRBV10-3 and TRBJ2-7; possible D gene TRBD2, 5 bases. The sequenced material came from CD4+ T cells sorted from blood. CDR3 protein: CAISDLHGTYEQYF. The CDR3 DNA sequence: TGTGCCATCAGCGACCTCCACGGGACCTACGAGCAGTACTTC.